This T cell receptor (beta chain) was observed in a study of read filtering for tumor transcriptome and immune sequencing. Whole-study context: TCR-mapped reads were about 4.05 to 11 million with IR-seq versus about 85 to 1,300 with RNA-seq. Overall study findings and caveats: This fraction held mixed bone marrow immune cells after CD138-negative sorting.

From about 400 ng of RNA, a library with molecular barcoded alpha/delta and beta/gamma adaptors was made. From the reads, TCRdb called clonotypes with MiXCR, one entry per CDR3 protein. Of about 93,000 distinct CDR3 sequences listed, 20% to 25% were seen once; the top ten hold around 10%. The V end was cut by 8 bases, the J end by 2 bases, with 16 bases between. Germline-derived CDR1 and CDR2 are MNHNS and SASEGT. This CDR3 is 14 amino acids long. This clonotype was picked up many times. Its antigen is as yet unknown. The sequencing sample was made of a population of CD138-negative cells sorted from bone marrow. This TCR derives from a donor at least 40 years old with multiple myeloma. The genes are TRBV6-1 and TRBJ2-7; D is undetermined. CDR3 nucleotide sequence: TGTGCCAGCCGACGGGCCTCCCCGGCCTACGAGCAGTACTTC. It is translated as CASRRASPAYEQYF.